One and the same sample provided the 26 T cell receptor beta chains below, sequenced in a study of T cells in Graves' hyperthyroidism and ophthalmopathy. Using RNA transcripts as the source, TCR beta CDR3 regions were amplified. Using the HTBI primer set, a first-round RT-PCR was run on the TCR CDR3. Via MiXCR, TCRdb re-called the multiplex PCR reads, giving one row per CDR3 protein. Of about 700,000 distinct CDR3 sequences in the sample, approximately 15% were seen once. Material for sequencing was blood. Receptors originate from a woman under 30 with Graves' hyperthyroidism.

In nucleotides, the CDR3 is TGCAGTGCCGGAGTAGCGGGAGGCCCACACGAGCAGTACTTC. Translation gives CSAGVAGGPHEQYF. The rearrangement links TRBV20-1 to TRBJ2-7; 10 bases fit TRBD2. Per the germline V gene, CDR1 is DFQATT and CDR2 is SNEGSKA (reference sequence). This CDR3 contains 14 residues. V lost 6 bases, J lost 5 bases, and 10 bases stayed unmatched.

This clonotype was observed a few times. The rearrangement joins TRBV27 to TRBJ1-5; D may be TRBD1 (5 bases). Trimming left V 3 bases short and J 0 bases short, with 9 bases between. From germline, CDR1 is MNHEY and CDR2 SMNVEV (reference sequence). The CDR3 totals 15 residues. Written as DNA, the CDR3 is TGTGCCAGCAGTTTCCGGGGGTATAGCAATCAGCCCCAGCATTTT. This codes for CASSFRGYSNQPQHF.

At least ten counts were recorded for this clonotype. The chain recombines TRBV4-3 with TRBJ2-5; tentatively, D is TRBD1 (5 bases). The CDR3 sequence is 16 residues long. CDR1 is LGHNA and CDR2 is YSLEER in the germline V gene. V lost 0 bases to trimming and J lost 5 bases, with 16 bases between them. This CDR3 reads CASSQDRQGTWETQYF. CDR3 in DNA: TGCGCCAGCAGCCAAGATAGGCAGGGAACGTGGGAGACCCAGTACTTC.

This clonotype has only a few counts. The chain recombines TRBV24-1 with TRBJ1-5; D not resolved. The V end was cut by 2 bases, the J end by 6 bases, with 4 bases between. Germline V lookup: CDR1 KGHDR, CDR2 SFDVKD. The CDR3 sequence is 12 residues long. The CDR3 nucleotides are TGTGCCACCAGTGATTCCGTTCAGCCCCAGCATTTT. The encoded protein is CATSDSVQPQHF.

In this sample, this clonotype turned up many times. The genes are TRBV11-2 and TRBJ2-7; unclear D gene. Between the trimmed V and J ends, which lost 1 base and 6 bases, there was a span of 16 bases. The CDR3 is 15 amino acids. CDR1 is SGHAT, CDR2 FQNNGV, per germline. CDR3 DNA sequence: TGTGCCAGCAGCTTAGTACCAGGTCCCTTAGGCGAGCAGTACTTC. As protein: CASSLVPGPLGEQYF.

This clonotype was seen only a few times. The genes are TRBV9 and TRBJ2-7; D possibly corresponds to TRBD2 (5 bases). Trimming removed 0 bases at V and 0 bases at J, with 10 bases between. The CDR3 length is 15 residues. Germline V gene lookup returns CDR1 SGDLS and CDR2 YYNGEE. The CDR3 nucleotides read TGTGCCAGCAGCGTAGACCAGCGGAGCTCCTACGAGCAGTACTTC. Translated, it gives CASSVDQRSSYEQYF.

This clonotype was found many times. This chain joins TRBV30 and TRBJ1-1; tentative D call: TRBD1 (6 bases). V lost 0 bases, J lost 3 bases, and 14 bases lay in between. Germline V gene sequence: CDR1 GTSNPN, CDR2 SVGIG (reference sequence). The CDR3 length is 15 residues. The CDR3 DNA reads TGTGCCTGGAGTGTTCTCACTCCAGGGGACACTGAAGCTTTCTTT. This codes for CAWSVLTPGDTEAFF.

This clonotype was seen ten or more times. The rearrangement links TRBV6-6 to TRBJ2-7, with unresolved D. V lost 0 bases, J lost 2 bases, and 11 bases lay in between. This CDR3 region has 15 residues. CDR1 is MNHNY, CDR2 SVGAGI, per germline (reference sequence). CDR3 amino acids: CASSYSGILTYEQYF. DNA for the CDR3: TGTGCCAGCAGTTACTCGGGGATCCTGACCTACGAGCAGTACTTC.

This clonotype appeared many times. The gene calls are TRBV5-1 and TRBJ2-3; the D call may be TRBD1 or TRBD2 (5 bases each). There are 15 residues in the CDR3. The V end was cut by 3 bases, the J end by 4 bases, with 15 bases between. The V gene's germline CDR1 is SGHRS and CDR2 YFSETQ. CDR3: CASSSGPAPPDTQYF. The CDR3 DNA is TGCGCCAGCAGCTCGGGACCAGCCCCTCCAGATACGCAGTATTTT.

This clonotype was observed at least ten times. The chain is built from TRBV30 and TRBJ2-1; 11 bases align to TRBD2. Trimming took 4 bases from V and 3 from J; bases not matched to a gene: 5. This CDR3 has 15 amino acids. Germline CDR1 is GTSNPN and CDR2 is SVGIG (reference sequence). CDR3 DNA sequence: TGTGCCTGGAAGGGGACTAGCGGTTTCTACAATGAGCAGTTCTTC. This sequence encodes CAWKGTSGFYNEQFF.

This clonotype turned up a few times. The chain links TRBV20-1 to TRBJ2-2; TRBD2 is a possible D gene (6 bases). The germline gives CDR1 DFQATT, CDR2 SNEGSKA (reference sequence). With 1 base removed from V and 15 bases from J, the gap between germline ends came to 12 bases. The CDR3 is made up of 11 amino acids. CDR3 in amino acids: CSARGLARLFF. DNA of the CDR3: TGCAGTGCTAGAGGGCTAGCGAGGTTGTTTTTT.

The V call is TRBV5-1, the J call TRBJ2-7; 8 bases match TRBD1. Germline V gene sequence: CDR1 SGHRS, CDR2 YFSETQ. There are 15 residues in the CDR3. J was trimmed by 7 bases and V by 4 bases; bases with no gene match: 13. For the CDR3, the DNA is TGCGCCAGCAGCATGGTCGGACAGGGATTAGATGAGCAGTACTTC. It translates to CASSMVGQGLDEQYF.

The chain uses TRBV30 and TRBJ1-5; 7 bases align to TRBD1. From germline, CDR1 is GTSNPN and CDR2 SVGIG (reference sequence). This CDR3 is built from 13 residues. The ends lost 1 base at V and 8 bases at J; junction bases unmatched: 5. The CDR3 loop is CAWSGQGVKPQHF. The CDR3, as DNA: TGTGCCTGGAGTGGACAGGGTGTTAAGCCCCAGCATTTT.

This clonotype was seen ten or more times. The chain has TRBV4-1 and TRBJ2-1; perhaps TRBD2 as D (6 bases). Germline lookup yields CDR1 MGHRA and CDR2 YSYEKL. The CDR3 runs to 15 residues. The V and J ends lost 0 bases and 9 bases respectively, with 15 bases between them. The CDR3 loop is CASSQDRRELGEQFF. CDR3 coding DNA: TGCGCCAGCAGCCAAGATAGGAGGGAGTTAGGTGAGCAGTTCTTC.

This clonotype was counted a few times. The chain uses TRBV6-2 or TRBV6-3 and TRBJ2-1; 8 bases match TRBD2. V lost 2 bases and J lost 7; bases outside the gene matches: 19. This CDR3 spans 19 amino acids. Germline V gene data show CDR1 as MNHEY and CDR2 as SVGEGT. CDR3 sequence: CASSYRVGGAGVAANEQFF. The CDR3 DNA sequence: TGTGCCAGCAGTTACAGGGTAGGCGGAGCGGGAGTAGCGGCAAATGAGCAGTTCTTC.

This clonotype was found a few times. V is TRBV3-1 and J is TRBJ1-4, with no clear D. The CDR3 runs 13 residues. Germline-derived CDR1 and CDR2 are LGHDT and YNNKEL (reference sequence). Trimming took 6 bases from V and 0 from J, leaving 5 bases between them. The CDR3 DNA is TGTGCCAGCAGACAGACAACTAATGAAAAACTGTTTTTT. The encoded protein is CASRQTTNEKLFF.

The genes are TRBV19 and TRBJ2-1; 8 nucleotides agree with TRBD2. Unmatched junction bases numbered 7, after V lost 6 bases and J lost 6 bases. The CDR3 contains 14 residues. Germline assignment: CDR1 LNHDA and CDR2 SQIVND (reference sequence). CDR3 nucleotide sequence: TGTGCCAGTAGAACGGGAGGGGGGGGCAATGAGCAGTTCTTC. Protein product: CASRTGGGGNEQFF.

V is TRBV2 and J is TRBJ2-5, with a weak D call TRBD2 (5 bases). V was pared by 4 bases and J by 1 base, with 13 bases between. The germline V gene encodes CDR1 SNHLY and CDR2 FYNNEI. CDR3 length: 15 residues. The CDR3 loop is CASSVRGIPQETQYF. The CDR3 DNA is TGTGCCAGCAGTGTTCGGGGTATCCCCCAAGAGACCCAGTACTTC.

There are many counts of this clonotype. The CDR3 protein is CASSFGGEAFF. CDR3 bases: TGTGCCAGCAGCTTCGGGGGGGAAGCTTTCTTT. The rearrangement links TRBV11-2 to TRBJ1-1; D possibly corresponds to TRBD1 (5 bases). Trimming removed 3 bases at V and 8 bases at J, with 7 bases between. Per germline, CDR1 SGHAT and CDR2 FQNNGV. The CDR3 has 11 amino acids.

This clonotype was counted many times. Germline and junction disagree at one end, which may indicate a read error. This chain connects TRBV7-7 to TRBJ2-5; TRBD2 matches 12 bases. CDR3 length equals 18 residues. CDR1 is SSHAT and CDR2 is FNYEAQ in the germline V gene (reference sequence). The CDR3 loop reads CASSLAEGLAGGQETQYF. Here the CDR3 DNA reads TGTGCTAGCAGCTTAGCCGAAGGCCTAGCGGGAGGGCAAGAGACCCAGTACTTC. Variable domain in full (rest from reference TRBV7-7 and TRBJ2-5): GAGVSQSPRYKVTKRGQDVTLRCDPISSHATLYWYQQALGQGPEFLTYFNYEAQPDKSGLPSDRFSAERPEGSISTLTIQRTEQRDSAMYRCASSLAEGLAGGQETQYFGPGTRLLVL.

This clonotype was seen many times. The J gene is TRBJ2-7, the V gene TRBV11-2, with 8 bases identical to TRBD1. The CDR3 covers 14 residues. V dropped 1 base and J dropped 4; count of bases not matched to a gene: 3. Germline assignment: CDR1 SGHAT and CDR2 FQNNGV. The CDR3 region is CASSLGQGQYEQYF. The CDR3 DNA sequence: TGTGCCAGCAGCTTAGGACAGGGGCAATACGAGCAGTACTTC.

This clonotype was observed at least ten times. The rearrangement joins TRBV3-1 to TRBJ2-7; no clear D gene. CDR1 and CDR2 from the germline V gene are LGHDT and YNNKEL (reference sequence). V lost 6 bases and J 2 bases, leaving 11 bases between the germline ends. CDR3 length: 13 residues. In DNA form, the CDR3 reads TGTGCCAGCAGTTCCCGTTTGGCCTACGAGCAGTACTTC. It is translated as CASSSRLAYEQYF.

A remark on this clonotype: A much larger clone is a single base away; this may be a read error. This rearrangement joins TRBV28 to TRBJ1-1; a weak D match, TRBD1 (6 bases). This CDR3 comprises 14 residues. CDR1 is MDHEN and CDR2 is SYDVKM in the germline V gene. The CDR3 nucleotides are TGTGCCAGCAGTGGAAGAAGGGGGAACACTGAAGCTCTCTTT. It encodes CASSGRRGNTEALF.

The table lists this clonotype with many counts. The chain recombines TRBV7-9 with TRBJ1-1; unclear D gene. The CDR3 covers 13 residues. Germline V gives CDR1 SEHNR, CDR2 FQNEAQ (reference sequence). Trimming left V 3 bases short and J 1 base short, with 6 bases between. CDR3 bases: TGTGCCAGCAGCTTCAGAGAGAACACTGAAGCTTTCTTT. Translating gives CASSFRENTEAFF.

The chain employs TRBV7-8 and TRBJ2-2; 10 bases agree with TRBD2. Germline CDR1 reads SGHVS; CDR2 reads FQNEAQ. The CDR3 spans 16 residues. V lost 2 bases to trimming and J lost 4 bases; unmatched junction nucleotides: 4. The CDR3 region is CASSLQSGRATGELFF. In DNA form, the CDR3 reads TGTGCCAGCAGCTTACAGAGCGGGAGGGCCACCGGGGAGCTGTTTTTT.

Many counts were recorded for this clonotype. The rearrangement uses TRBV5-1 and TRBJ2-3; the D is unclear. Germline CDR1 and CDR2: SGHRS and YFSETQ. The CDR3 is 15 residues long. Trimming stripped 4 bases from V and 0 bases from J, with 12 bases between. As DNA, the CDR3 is TGCGCCAGCAGCCGCGGCAGCACTAGCACAGATACGCAGTATTTT. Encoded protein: CASSRGSTSTDTQYF.